This T cell receptor (beta chain) was found in a study of identical twins. TCRdb re-called the 5' RACE reads with MiXCR, one entry per CDR3 protein. The data hold some 560,000 distinct CDR3 sequences, with 9% to 10% observed a single time. From germline, CDR1 is MNHEY and CDR2 SVGAGI. The CDR3 extends over 12 amino acids. The junction had 6 bases not matched to a gene; V was cut back by 7 bases and J by 7 bases. Another study also made use of these data, one on yellow fever vaccine responses in identical twins.

The chain couples TRBV6-5 to TRBJ1-2, with TRBD1 identical over 7 bases. Sequenced material: PBMCs. The receptor was derived from a young woman in good health. CDR3 sequence: CASKEGAAGYTF. In DNA, the CDR3 is TGTGCCAGCAAAGAGGGGGCGGCTGGCTACACCTTC.